This T cell receptor (beta chain) was recovered during a study of T cell repertoires in cytomegalovirus infection. Study at large: Matching HLA type, along with CMV infection, was indicated by public TCR beta signatures. Study-level findings and limits: Totalled public TCR beta family frequency picked out people who carried CMV plus the relevant HLA. HLA-C-restricted CMV clonotypes gave the most frequent clonotype in two of eight donors.

Using its own MiXCR run on the reads, TCRdb lists one record per CDR3 protein. The sample lists some 180,000 distinct CDR3 sequences; about a sixth were seen once. On this clonotype: Antigen: not known.

Germline V CDR1 and CDR2: LGHNA, YSLEER. The germline V and J ends were trimmed by 3 bases and 3 bases, with 18 bases remaining between them. The CDR3 contains 18 residues. The sequenced sample was CD8+ T cells from PBMCs. This sequence joins TRBV4-3 and TRBJ1-6; D gene unclear. This receptor was identified in a human donor in good health (CMV status not recorded). Some clones in this sample may be carry-over from other donors' samples. The CDR3 nucleotides read TGCGCCAGCAGCCATACCCCTGACGGACTTGACTATAATTCACCCCTCCACTTT. Protein product: CASSHTPDGLDYNSPLHF.